The sample holds one count of the clone carrying this T cell receptor beta chain. Antigen: not known. The sample originates from a study of cytomegalovirus exposure and HLA in healthy donors. Study overall: As an earlier analysis found, about 179 million T cells yielded some 120 million unique TCR beta sequences.

The study's findings and limits: The authors later found HLA-associated TCR beta chains more clonally expanded than equally common others.

The PCR used 60 Vbeta and 13 Jbeta primers. The protocol was immunoSEQ multiplex PCR, while the TCRdb copy is restricted to in-frame clones and leaves out a portion. Here the sample spans 100,000 to 150,000 clones, about 74% being singletons. V lost 1 base and J 8 bases, leaving 6 bases between the germline ends. CDR3 length equals 12 residues. The V gene's germline CDR1 is GTSNPN and CDR2 SVGIG (reference sequence). The receptor's source is a man aged 25 to 40 in good health and CMV-seronegative. J is TRBJ1-6 and V is TRBV30; D is uncertain. Sequenced sample: PBMCs. CDR3 DNA: TGTGCCTGGAGTGACGGTGATTCACCCCTCCACTTT. Its protein product is CAWSDGDSPLHF.